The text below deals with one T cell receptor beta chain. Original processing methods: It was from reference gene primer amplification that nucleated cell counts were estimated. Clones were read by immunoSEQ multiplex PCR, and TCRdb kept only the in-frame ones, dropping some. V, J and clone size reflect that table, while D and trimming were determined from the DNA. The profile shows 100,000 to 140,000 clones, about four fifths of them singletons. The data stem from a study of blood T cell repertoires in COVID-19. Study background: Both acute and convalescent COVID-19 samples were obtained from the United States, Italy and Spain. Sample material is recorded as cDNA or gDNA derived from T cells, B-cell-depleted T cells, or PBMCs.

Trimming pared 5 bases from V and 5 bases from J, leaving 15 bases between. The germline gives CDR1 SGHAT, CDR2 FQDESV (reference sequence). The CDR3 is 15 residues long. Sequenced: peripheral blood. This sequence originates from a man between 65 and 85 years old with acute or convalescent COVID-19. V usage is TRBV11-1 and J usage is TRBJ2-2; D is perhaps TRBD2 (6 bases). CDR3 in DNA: TGTGCCAGCAGCCCTCGGGCACGGGGGACCGGGGAGCTGTTTTTT. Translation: CASSPRARGTGELFF.